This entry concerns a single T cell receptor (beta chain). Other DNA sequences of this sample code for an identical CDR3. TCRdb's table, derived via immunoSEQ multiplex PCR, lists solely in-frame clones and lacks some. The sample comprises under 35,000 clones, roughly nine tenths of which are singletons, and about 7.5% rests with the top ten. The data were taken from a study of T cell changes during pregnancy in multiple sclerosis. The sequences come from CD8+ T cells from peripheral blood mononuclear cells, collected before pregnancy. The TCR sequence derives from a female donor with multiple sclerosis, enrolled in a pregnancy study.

The CDR3 sequence: CASSEGGGSYNEQFF. The CDR3 bases are TGTGCCAGCAGTGAGGGCGGGGGTTCCTACAATGAGCAGTTCTTC. The rearrangement joins TRBV6-1 to TRBJ2-1; 7 positions match TRBD2. Germline V CDR1 and CDR2: MNHNS, SASEGT. CDR3 length equals 15 residues. With 3 bases clipped from V and 1 base from J, the junction kept 3 bases outside the gene matches.